These 28 T cell receptor beta chains were sequenced from one sample in a study of blood T cell repertoires in COVID-19. Sequenced by immunoSEQ multiplex PCR; TCRdb stores in-frame clones only, minus some. This table holds about 110,000 clones, 88% found once. Sequencing was carried out using peripheral blood. Source of these receptors: a human donor in a cohort sampled during active COVID-19.

The rearrangement joins TRBV6-6 to TRBJ2-7; 9 bases are a match to TRBD1. Per the germline V gene, CDR1 is MNHNY and CDR2 is SVGAGI (reference sequence). There are 12 residues in the CDR3. V trimming: 4 bases; J trimming: 5 bases; junction bases outside the gene matches: 0. The CDR3 nucleotides read TGTGCCAGCAGTTGGGACAGGGACGAGCAGTACTTC. Translated, it gives CASSWDRDEQYF.

CDR3 nucleotides: TGTGCCAGCAGTTACTCGGGGGCACTAGTGCCCGGGGAGCTGTTTTTT. Translation: CASSYSGALVPGELFF. The chain is built from TRBV6-5 and TRBJ2-2, with D perhaps TRBD1 (6 bases). This CDR3 spans 16 amino acids. Germline CDR1 is MNHEY and CDR2 is SVGAGI. Trimming took 0 bases from V and 6 from J, leaving 14 bases between them.

The rearrangement joins TRBV30 to TRBJ2-5; TRBD1 matches 8 bases. Looked up from germline, CDR1 is GTSNPN and CDR2 is SVGIG (reference sequence). The CDR3 has 13 amino acids. The junction had 4 bases not matched to a gene; V was cut back by 3 bases and J by 4 bases. The CDR3 sequence is CAWRQGAAETQYF. In nucleotides, the CDR3 is TGTGCCTGGAGGCAGGGGGCCGCAGAGACCCAGTACTTC.

This chain links TRBV10-3 with TRBJ2-7; 11 bases line up with TRBD1. V gave up 6 bases and J gave up 3 bases; unmatched junction bases: 7. Per germline, CDR1 ENHRY and CDR2 SYGVKD. The CDR3 length is 15 residues. The CDR3 DNA reads TGTGCCATCAGCCAGGGACAGGGGGACAGCTACGAGCAGTACTTC. This translates into CAISQGQGDSYEQYF.

J is TRBJ2-1 and V is TRBV20-1; 8 nucleotides align to TRBD2. Per germline, CDR1 DFQATT and CDR2 SNEGSKA (reference sequence). This CDR3 has 16 residues. J gave up 4 bases and V 3 bases, and 11 bases lay outside the gene matches. The CDR3, as DNA: TGCAGTGCTAGTAAGCTAGCGGGCCCGGGGTACAATGAGCAGTTCTTC. This gives the protein CSASKLAGPGYNEQFF.

CDR3: CASSVGVAGEETQYF. CDR3 in DNA: TGTGCCAGCAGCGTAGGAGTGGCGGGAGAAGAGACCCAGTACTTC. The chain links TRBV9 to TRBJ2-5; TRBD2 agrees at 7 bases. CDR1 is SGDLS and CDR2 is YYNGEE in the germline V gene. The CDR3 is 15 amino acids. J was trimmed by 3 bases and V by 0 bases; bases with no gene match: 5.

CDR3 sequence: CASSESRGPNTEAFF. CDR3 DNA: TGTGCCAGCAGTGAATCCAGGGGCCCGAACACTGAAGCTTTCTTT. The V gene is TRBV2, the J gene TRBJ1-1, with D perhaps matching TRBD1 (6 bases). Germline V gene lookup returns CDR1 SNHLY and CDR2 FYNNEI. The V end lost 2 bases, the J end lost 1 base, and 11 bases lay between the germline ends. The CDR3 runs 15 residues.

A remark on this clone: A read error may account for a junction end that differs from germline. This rearrangement joins TRBV15 to TRBJ2-7; 8 nucleotides agree with TRBD1. Germline loops: CDR1 LNHNV, CDR2 YYDKDF (reference sequence). CDR3 size: 19 residues. CDR3 residues: CATSREATGVAHPSHEQYF. The CDR3 bases are TGTGCCACCAGCAGAGAGGCGACAGGGGTAGCGCATCCCTCCCACGAGCAGTACTTC.

V is TRBV5-1 and J is TRBJ1-1, with 7 bases that match TRBD1. The CDR3 loop spans 15 amino acids. Germline loops: CDR1 SGHRS, CDR2 YFSETQ. The ends lost 3 bases at V and 3 bases at J; junction bases unmatched: 8. The CDR3: CASSSGTAGDTEAFF. CDR3 sequence (DNA): TGCGCCAGCAGCTCCGGGACAGCCGGGGACACTGAAGCTTTCTTT.

This clone was counted once. The rearrangement uses TRBV9 and TRBJ2-3; D is ambiguous. Germline values: CDR1 SGDLS, CDR2 YYNGEE. The CDR3 length is 13 residues. V dropped 4 bases and J dropped 6 bases, with 12 bases sitting between them. The CDR3 region is CASSPLIRDTQYF. DNA for the CDR3: TGTGCCAGCAGCCCTCTGATCCGGGATACGCAGTATTTT.

The CDR3 region is CASSSGGGSPSWEQYF. The DNA for the CDR3 is TGTGCCAGTAGTTCCGGAGGAGGTAGCCCCTCGTGGGAGCAGTACTTC. The chain joins TRBV19 to TRBJ2-7; the D gene is possibly TRBD2 (5 bases). The CDR3 runs 16 residues. CDR1 and CDR2 (germline): LNHDA, SQIVND (reference sequence). Trimming pared 5 bases from V and 7 bases from J, leaving 24 bases between.

The chain combines TRBV7-8 with TRBJ2-2; TRBD1 matches 9 bases. Per the germline V gene, CDR1 is SGHVS and CDR2 is FQNEAQ. The CDR3 contains 16 residues. V gave up 1 base and J gave up 2 bases; unmatched junction bases: 2. In nucleotides, the CDR3 is TGTGCCAGCAGCTTAGTGGGACAGGGCAACACCGGGGAGCTGTTTTTT. Its translation: CASSLVGQGNTGELFF.

This clone appeared once. The chain's CDR3 is CASIGGSYEQYF. DNA for the CDR3: TGTGCCAGCATCGGCGGGTCCTACGAGCAGTACTTC. V and J are TRBV6-5 and TRBJ2-7; weak D call: TRBD2 (5 bases). There are 12 residues in the CDR3. The germline gives CDR1 MNHEY, CDR2 SVGAGI. Trimming took off 7 bases at V and 1 base at J, with 8 bases between the two ends.

This chain joins TRBV3-1 (or the pseudogene TRBV3-2) and TRBJ2-3; 7 bases map to TRBD1. The CDR3 has 18 amino acids. Trimming removed 4 bases from V and 0 bases from J; junction bases left unmatched: 13. Germline loops: CDR1 LGHDT, CDR2 YNNKEL (reference sequence). For the CDR3, the DNA is TGTGCCAGCAGCCGCCTCCGGGACAGACCTTCTAGCACAGATACGCAGTATTTT. Amino acid sequence: CASSRLRDRPSSTDTQYF.

V usage is TRBV5-6 and J usage is TRBJ1-2; D call uncertain. CDR3 length: 12 amino acids. The germline CDR1 and CDR2 sequences are SGHDT and YYEEEE. V gave up 6 bases and J gave up 0 bases, with 6 bases separating them. This CDR3 is CASMGPNYGYTF. The DNA of the CDR3 is TGTGCCAGCATGGGCCCTAACTATGGCTACACCTTC.

J is TRBJ2-7 and V is TRBV2; 7 bases are shared with TRBD1. The CDR3 has 15 amino acids. The germline V gene has CDR1 SNHLY and CDR2 FYNNEI. Unmatched junction bases numbered 12, after V lost 8 bases and J lost 2 bases. The CDR3 sequence is CASRPNRGPPYEQYF. CDR3 DNA: TGTGCCAGCCGCCCCAACAGGGGACCTCCCTACGAGCAGTACTTC.

V gene TRBV19 combines with J gene TRBJ1-4; maybe TRBD1 (5 bases). Germline CDR1 reads LNHDA; CDR2 reads SQIVND (reference sequence). CDR3 length equals 14 residues. Trimming shortened V by 3 bases and J by 0 bases, and 5 bases separated the two germline ends. DNA of the CDR3: TGTGCCAGTAGTATCAGGGCAACTAATGAAAAACTGTTTTTT. This encodes CASSIRATNEKLFF.

V usage is TRBV12-3 or TRBV12-4 and J usage is TRBJ2-7; D not certain. The CDR3 consists of 12 residues. Trimming removed 3 bases from V and 6 bases from J, with 9 bases in between. The CDR3 nucleotides are TGTGCCAGCAGTTTGATAACGGGCGAGCAGTACTTC. Protein sequence: CASSLITGEQYF.

This clone has a single count. The gene calls are TRBV18 and TRBJ2-2; D possibly corresponds to TRBD2 (6 bases). The CDR3 runs to 13 residues. V lost 6 bases, J lost 7 bases, and 12 bases lay in between. The germline gives CDR1 KGHSH, CDR2 LQKENI. The CDR3, as DNA: TGTGCCAGCTCTCCCACGGGAGTCGGGGAGCTGTTTTTT. Its translation is CASSPTGVGELFF. The complete variable domain, with remaining parts taken from reference TRBV18 and TRBJ2-2, reads NAGVMQNPRHLVRRRGQEARLRCSPMKGHSHVYWYRQLPEEGLKFMVYLQKENIIDESGMPKERFSAEFPKEGPSILRIQQVVRGDSAAYFCASSPTGVGELFFGEGSRLTVL.

The V gene is TRBV11-1, the J gene TRBJ2-1, with 7 bases lining up with TRBD2. Germline V gives CDR1 SGHAT, CDR2 FQDESV (reference sequence). The J segment lost 0 bases and the V segment lost 5 bases, leaving 4 bases of the junction unmatched. This CDR3 contains 15 residues. The CDR3 DNA follows: TGTGCCAGCAGCCGAGGCGGGAGCTCCTACAATGAGCAGTTCTTC. Amino acid sequence: CASSRGGSSYNEQFF.

The gene calls are TRBV19 and TRBJ2-7, with TRBD2 matching 13 bases. J gave up 0 bases and V 2 bases, and 1 base lay outside the gene matches. CDR1 is LNHDA and CDR2 is SQIVND in the germline V gene (reference sequence). CDR3 length equals 16 residues. CDR3 nucleotide sequence: TGTGCCAGTAGTATAAGGACTAGCGGGAGCTCCTACGAGCAGTACTTC. Encoded protein: CASSIRTSGSSYEQYF. Supplemented by reference TRBV19 and TRBJ2-7, the full variable domain reads DGGITQSPKYLFRKEGQNVTLSCEQNLNHDAMYWYRQDPGQGLRLIYYSQIVNDFQKGDIAEGYSVSREKKESFPLTVTSAQKNPTAFYLCASSIRTSGSSYEQYFGPGTRLTVT.

The V gene is TRBV7-9, the J gene TRBJ1-2; a weak D match, TRBD1 (5 bases). CDR3 size: 14 residues. Germline V gene data show CDR1 as SEHNR and CDR2 as FQNEAQ (reference sequence). The V end lost 8 bases, the J end lost 6 bases, and 19 bases lay between the germline ends. For the CDR3, the DNA is TGTGCCAGCTCCCCCGGGAGGGGATGGGATGGCTACACCTTC. Protein product: CASSPGRGWDGYTF.

The chain links TRBV11-2 to TRBJ2-1, with a weak D call TRBD2 (5 bases). Germline values: CDR1 SGHAT, CDR2 FQNNGV. The CDR3 consists of 14 residues. Deletions cut 2 bases from V and 8 bases from J, with 13 bases between. The CDR3 reads CASSLIHRGHEQFF. DNA for the CDR3: TGTGCCAGCAGCTTAATTCATAGAGGGCATGAGCAGTTCTTC.

The chain is built from TRBV30 and TRBJ1-5, with 8 bases fitting TRBD1. This CDR3 contains 14 residues. Germline assignment: CDR1 GTSNPN and CDR2 SVGIG (reference sequence). With V trimmed by 2 bases and J by 6 bases, 6 bases remained unmatched. The chain's CDR3 is CAWSPGQGGQPQHF. DNA for the CDR3: TGTGCCTGGAGTCCTGGACAGGGAGGTCAGCCCCAGCATTTT.

This clone was recorded once. In DNA form, the CDR3 reads TGTGCCAGCAGCTTAGGAAGGCAGGTGGGCCCCAAAGCCCGTAACTATGGCTACACCTTC. This translates into CASSLGRQVGPKARNYGYTF. The gene calls are TRBV7-8 and TRBJ1-2; D uncertain. The CDR3 is 20 residues long. V was shortened by 1 base and J by 1 base, with 25 bases between the two germline ends. Per germline, CDR1 SGHVS and CDR2 FQNEAQ.

The rearrangement uses TRBV6-5 and TRBJ1-2, with D unclear. Germline loops: CDR1 MNHEY, CDR2 SVGAGI. This CDR3 region has 13 residues. The V and J ends lost 6 bases and 2 bases respectively, with 10 bases between them. DNA for the CDR3: TGTGCCAGCAGAAGAGACATAAACTATGGCTACACCTTC. Translation: CASRRDINYGYTF.

The gene calls are TRBV28 and TRBJ1-1, with D uncertain. Germline V gene lookup returns CDR1 MDHEN and CDR2 SYDVKM. V shed 4 bases and J shed 11 bases, with 14 bases lying between them. The CDR3 has 12 amino acids. This chain's CDR3 is CASSSTRPGAFF. CDR3 DNA sequence: TGTGCCAGCAGTTCCACCCGACCGGGTGCTTTCTTT.

The chain is built from TRBV3-1 (or the pseudogene TRBV3-2) and TRBJ2-1, with 7 bases that match TRBD1. Germline CDR1 and CDR2: LGHDT and YNNKEL (reference sequence). The CDR3 is 14 amino acids. Germline trimming cut 2 bases from V and 6 bases from J; bases unmatched to any gene: 4. For the CDR3, the DNA is TGTGCCAGCAGCCAACTTTACAGGGGCAATGAGCAGTTCTTC. As protein: CASSQLYRGNEQFF.